The rows below give T cell receptor beta chains drawn from one sample of a study of response to subunit inactivated influenza vaccine. A single record per CDR3 protein comes from TCRdb applying MiXCR to the RT-PCR reads. Altogether 590,000 or so distinct CDR3 sequences are present, about 15% being singletons, with the ten largest covering 7.5% to 8%. Here the sequenced sample was PBMCs from blood, taken 14 to 15 days before vaccination. These receptors were collected from a man in his fifties who received an inactivated influenza vaccine. CDR3s include the opening cysteine and the closing phenylalanine or tryptophan. The D gene is left open where the match is weak. Size tells how often a clone was seen (once, few, many) or the class of an expanded clone, and some rows leave it out.

d_call | j_call | clone_size | v_call | cdr3_nt | cdr3_aa
TRBD2 | TRBJ2-7 | few | TRBV29-1 | TGCAGCGCGCTAGGACTAGCGGACAGCTACGAGCAGTACTTC | CSALGLADSYEQYF
NA | TRBJ2-3 | NA | TRBV5-1 | TGCGCCAGCACCCCACAGGGGAGGGGGGATACGCAGTATTTT | CASTPQGRGDTQYF
NA | TRBJ2-5 | NA | TRBV20-1 | TGCAGTGCTAGAGGCCCTGGGACAGTGGGGGGAGAGACCCAGTACTTC | CSARGPGTVGGETQYF
TRBD2 | TRBJ2-1 | NA | TRBV12-3/TRBV12-4 | TGTGCCAGCAAACTGACTAGCGGGGGGGCCTCTATTGGTGAGCAGTTCTTC | CASKLTSGGASIGEQFF
NA | TRBJ2-2 | NA | TRBV6-5 | NA | CASSTSEKGTGELFF
NA | TRBJ1-2 | NA | TRBV10-3 | TGTGCCATCAGTGAGTCGACTCTGAGGGTTGGCTACACCTTC | CAISESTLRVGYTF
TRBD1 | TRBJ2-3 | NA | TRBV24-1 | TGTGCCACCAGTGATTTCAAACGGAGGGGACAGGGGGCAGATACGCAGTATTTT | CATSDFKRRGQGADTQYF
NA | TRBJ2-5 | many | TRBV4-3 | TGCGCCAGCAGCCAAGGGTCAGGGAGGGAGACCCAGTACTTC | CASSQGSGRETQYF
NA | TRBJ1-1 | few | TRBV18 | TGTGCCAGCTCGCAACACCCCCCGGGGGGGATTACTGAAGCTTTCTTT | CASSQHPPGGITEAFF
NA | TRBJ2-3 | NA | TRBV7-3 | TGTGCCAGCAGCCGTACGGGGCCCACAGATACGCAGTATTTT | CASSRTGPTDTQYF
NA | TRBJ1-5 | few | TRBV7-9 | TGTGCCAGCAGCTTCCGGGCCCTTAATCAGCCCCAGCATTTT | CASSFRALNQPQHF
TRBD1 | TRBJ2-2 | NA | TRBV7-9 | TGTGCCAGCAGCCCGGACAGGGGCGTTTCCGGGGAGCTGTTTTTT | CASSPDRGVSGELFF
TRBD2 | TRBJ2-2 | NA | TRBV5-1 | TGCGCCAGCAGCGTACTAGCGGGAGATCCCGGGGAGCTGTTTTTT | CASSVLAGDPGELFF
NA | TRBJ2-3 | few | TRBV6-2/TRBV6-3 | TGTGCCAGCACTGAGGGGAGCTTGTATACGCAGTATTTT | CASTEGSLYTQYF
TRBD1 | TRBJ2-7 | few | TRBV10-1 | TGCGCCAGCATCCTTACCCGACAGGGTTCGTGCAACGAGCAGTACTTC | CASILTRQGSCNEQYF
NA | TRBJ2-2 | few | TRBV13 | TGTGCCAGCAGTCCCCAGGTCGGGGAGCTGTTTTTT | CASSPQVGELFF
TRBD2 | TRBJ2-1 | NA | TRBV11-2 | TGTGCCAGCAGCCCTCCGGGACTAGCAACTTGGTTCTACAATGAGCAGTTCTTC | CASSPPGLATWFYNEQFF
NA | TRBJ2-1 | few | TRBV2 | TGTGCCAGCAATTTTCAGGGGGGCGATGAGCAGTTCTTC | CASNFQGGDEQFF
NA | TRBJ2-3 | NA | TRBV24-1 | TGTGCCACCAGTGATCCCGACCCGGACAGCAGTGGGTTAAATACGCAGTATTTT | CATSDPDPDSSGLNTQYF
NA | TRBJ2-1 | NA | TRBV6-1 | TGTGCCAGCAGCCGCAGGGGGGTGGGGATATACAATGAGCAGTTCTTC | CASSRRGVGIYNEQFF
TRBD2 | TRBJ2-3 | NA | TRBV28 | TGTGCCAGCAGTCCCCTTGGGCTAGCGGGGGCCGGACCTAGCACAGATACGCAGTATTTT | CASSPLGLAGAGPSTDTQYF
TRBD1 | TRBJ2-3 | many | TRBV20-1 | TGCAGTGCCAGGGACAGTAGCACAGATACGCAGTATTTT | CSARDSSTDTQYF
TRBD2 | TRBJ2-3 | few | TRBV25-1 | TGTGCCAGCAGACCCCCTAGTAGCGGGAGAACAGATACGCAGTATTTT | CASRPPSSGRTDTQYF
NA | TRBJ2-1 | few | TRBV15 | TGTGCCACCAGCAGCAACAGGGCCCGGCTCAATGAGCAGTTCTTC | CATSSNRARLNEQFF
NA | TRBJ1-2 | NA | TRBV10-3 | TGTGCCATCAGTGAGTCCCGGGACGGAAACTATGGCTACACCTTC | CAISESRDGNYGYTF
NA | TRBJ2-5 | many | TRBV12-3/TRBV12-4 | TGTGCCAGCAGTCCCTTAGGTAGCGGATACCAAGAGACCCAGTACTTC | CASSPLGSGYQETQYF
NA | TRBJ2-7 | few | TRBV18 | TGTGCCAGCTCAGGATTACAGGGTACCGAGCAGTACTTC | CASSGLQGTEQYF
NA | TRBJ2-3 | NA | TRBV7-8 | TGTGCCAGCAGCCATAGCGGACGGAGCACAGATACGCAGTATTTT | CASSHSGRSTDTQYF
NA | TRBJ2-3 | NA | TRBV30 | TGTGCCTGCGAACTTGGGCGAACCCGCACAGATACGCAGTATTTT | CACELGRTRTDTQYF
NA | TRBJ2-2 | many | TRBV27 | TGTGCCAGCAGTCGACAGTTGGGGGACACCGGGGAGCTGTTTTTT | CASSRQLGDTGELFF
NA | TRBJ2-3 | few | TRBV10-3 | TGTGCCATCCGCAGTGGGGGGTCCCGGGGTAGAACAGATACGCAGTATTTT | CAIRSGGSRGRTDTQYF
TRBD2 | TRBJ2-3 | few | TRBV11-1 | TGTGCCAGCAGCATGGGACTAACTACCGATACGCAGTATTTT | CASSMGLTTDTQYF
NA | TRBJ2-3 | NA | TRBV5-6 | TGTGCCAGCAGCTTGGTTCTGGAGTCAACAGATACGCAGTATTTT | CASSLVLESTDTQYF
TRBD1 | TRBJ2-7 | NA | TRBV7-9 | TGTGCCAGCAGCCCAAGGACAGGGGGCAGCTACGAGCAGTACTTC | CASSPRTGGSYEQYF
TRBD1 | TRBJ1-2 | NA | TRBV4-1 | TGCGCCAGCAGCCAAGGGGGACAGGGAAACTATGGCTACACCTTC | CASSQGGQGNYGYTF
TRBD2 | TRBJ2-5 | NA | TRBV5-5 | TGTGCCAGCAGCTTGGATCTTAGCGGGGGGGAGACCCAGTACTTC | CASSLDLSGGETQYF
NA | TRBJ2-3 | NA | TRBV6-4 | TGTGCCAGCAGTGACTTAAATCCCCTTTTGCAAGAGACAGATACGCAGTATTTT | CASSDLNPLLQETDTQYF
NA | TRBJ1-1 | few | TRBV12-3/TRBV12-4 | TGTGCCAGTCTCAGAGGCGACAGAATGAACACTGAAGCTTTCTTT | CASLRGDRMNTEAFF
NA | TRBJ2-3 | NA | TRBV5-1 | TGCGCCAGCAGAACGGGGCGAGGCGTGGGGTCCACAGATACGCAGTATTTT | CASRTGRGVGSTDTQYF